Listed here are 8 T cell receptor beta chains from one sample, sequenced in a study of T cells in Graves' hyperthyroidism and ophthalmopathy. TCR beta CDR3 regions were amplified from RNA transcripts. The TCR CDR3 first-round RT-PCR relied on the HTBI primer set. TCRdb re-derived calls from the multiplex PCR reads in MiXCR, one entry per CDR3 protein. Here the sample spans more than 500,000 distinct CDR3 sequences, around 15% being singletons. The material sequenced was blood. The receptors derive from a woman aged 25 to 39 with Graves' hyperthyroidism.

This clonotype was recorded many times. The chain has TRBV20-1 and TRBJ2-5, with 7 bases aligning to TRBD2. V shed 0 bases and J 5 bases; nucleotides not matched to a gene: 9. CDR1 is DFQATT and CDR2 is SNEGSKA in the germline V gene (reference sequence). The CDR3 loop spans 15 amino acids. CDR3 residues: CSARDRAGVRETQYF. The CDR3 bases are TGCAGTGCTAGAGATCGCGCGGGAGTACGGGAGACCCAGTACTTC.

This clonotype was recorded many times. The V call is TRBV20-1, the J call TRBJ2-3; unclear D gene. Trimming shortened V by 2 bases and J by 1 base, and 7 bases separated the two germline ends. CDR1 and CDR2 (germline): DFQATT, SNEGSKA (reference sequence). This CDR3 contains 13 residues. The CDR3 coding sequence is TGCAGTGCTAGAAAGGCGGGCACAGATACGCAGTATTTT. It codes for CSARKAGTDTQYF.

The J gene is TRBJ1-5, the V gene TRBV6-1; unclear D gene. CDR1 is MNHNS, CDR2 SASEGT, per germline. V was trimmed by 5 bases and J by 3 bases, leaving 8 bases between them. CDR3 length equals 13 residues. In DNA, the CDR3 is TGTGCCAGCAGTCTTCTTTACAATCAGCCCCAGCATTTT. Its translation: CASSLLYNQPQHF.

The sample holds a few counts of this clonotype. CDR3 in amino acids: CATSRDRGGVSPLHF. CDR3 nucleotides: TGTGCCACCAGCAGAGATCGGGGGGGGGTTTCACCCCTCCACTTT. This chain uses TRBV15 with TRBJ1-6, with D tentatively TRBD1 (5 bases). CDR1 is LNHNV, CDR2 YYDKDF, per germline (reference sequence). The length of the CDR3 is 15 residues. The V gene lost 0 bases and the J gene lost 9 bases, with 12 bases spanning the gap.

This clonotype was counted between two and nine times. The rearrangement links TRBV5-1 to TRBJ2-7, with TRBD1 matching over 9 bases. V gave up 4 bases and J gave up 5 bases; unmatched junction bases: 7. CDR3 length: 14 amino acids. Germline loops: CDR1 SGHRS, CDR2 YFSETQ. The CDR3: CASSADRGRDEQYF. Written as DNA, the CDR3 is TGCGCCAGCAGCGCGGACAGGGGTCGCGACGAGCAGTACTTC.

J is TRBJ1-2 and V is TRBV10-3; 8 bases agree with TRBD1. V trimming: 2 bases; J trimming: 5 bases; junction bases outside the gene matches: 10. CDR1 and CDR2 (germline): ENHRY, SYGVKD. The CDR3 loop spans 16 amino acids. The CDR3: CAISERADTGGYGYTF. In nucleotides, the CDR3 is TGTGCCATCAGTGAGCGCGCGGATACAGGGGGGTATGGCTACACCTTC.

Many counts were recorded for this clonotype. The chain combines TRBV20-1 with TRBJ2-3; the match to TRBD2 covers 14 bases. J was trimmed by 3 bases and V by 6 bases; bases with no gene match: 14. This CDR3 contains 18 residues. CDR1 is DFQATT and CDR2 is SNEGSKA in the germline V gene (reference sequence). The CDR3 nucleotides read TGCAGTGCCCAAAGCCGGACTAGCGGGAGGCGGGCGACAGATACGCAGTATTTT. Translated: CSAQSRTSGRRATDTQYF.

This clonotype was detected ten times or more. The rearrangement uses TRBV5-1 and TRBJ2-1, with 11 bases aligning to TRBD2. This CDR3 spans 16 amino acids. Per germline, CDR1 SGHRS and CDR2 YFSETQ. The J segment lost 4 bases and the V segment lost 2 bases, leaving 5 bases of the junction unmatched. CDR3 loop: CASSFDGTSGYNEQFF. CDR3 coding DNA: TGCGCCAGCAGCTTTGACGGGACTAGCGGTTACAATGAGCAGTTCTTC.